This T cell receptor beta chain emerged from a study of T cells in Graves' hyperthyroidism and ophthalmopathy. Germline assignment: CDR1 MNHEY and CDR2 SVGEGT. This CDR3 has 20 amino acids. V lost 5 bases and J lost 0; bases outside the gene matches: 18. Uncontrolled infection, other autoimmune disease, pregnancy or lactation barred patients from enrollment. Study-level results: Most thyroid-expanded clonotypes above 0.001 were also found in blood.

A word on this clonotype: No antigen is known for it.

There were TCR beta CDR3 regions amplified from RNA transcripts. Primed by the HTBI set, a first-round RT-PCR was run on the TCR CDR3. TCRdb used MiXCR to reprocess the multiplex PCR reads, holding one entry per CDR3 protein. The sample gives around 690,000 distinct CDR3 sequences, about 18% of which show up once; around 16% is in the top ten. The chain carries TRBV6-2 or TRBV6-3 and TRBJ1-1, with TRBD1 identical over 10 bases. The source material was blood. The sequence was collected from a man in his forties or fifties with Graves' hyperthyroidism. CDR3 sequence reads: CASSLARQGAFTTLNTEAFF. CDR3 bases: TGTGCCAGCAGTCTAGCGCGACAGGGGGCGTTCACAACGTTGAACACTGAAGCTTTCTTT.